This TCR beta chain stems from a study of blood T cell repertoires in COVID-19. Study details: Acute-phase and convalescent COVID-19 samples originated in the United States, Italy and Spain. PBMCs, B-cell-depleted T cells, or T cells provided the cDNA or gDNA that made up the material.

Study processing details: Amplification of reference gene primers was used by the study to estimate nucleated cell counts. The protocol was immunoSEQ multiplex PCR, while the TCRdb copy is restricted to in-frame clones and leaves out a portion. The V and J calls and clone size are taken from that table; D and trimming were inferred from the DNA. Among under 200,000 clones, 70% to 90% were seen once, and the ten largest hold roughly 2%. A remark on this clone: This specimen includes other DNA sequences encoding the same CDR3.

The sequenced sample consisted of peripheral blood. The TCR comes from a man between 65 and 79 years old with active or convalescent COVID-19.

CDR3 DNA sequence: TGCGCCAGCAGCCAAGGACAGGGCGATAACTATGGCTACACCTTC. This gives the protein CASSQGQGDNYGYTF. The chain is built from TRBV4-1 and TRBJ1-2; 7 bases line up with TRBD1. This CDR3 has 15 amino acids. V dropped 1 base and J dropped 1; count of bases not matched to a gene: 3. Germline assignment: CDR1 MGHRA and CDR2 YSYEKL.